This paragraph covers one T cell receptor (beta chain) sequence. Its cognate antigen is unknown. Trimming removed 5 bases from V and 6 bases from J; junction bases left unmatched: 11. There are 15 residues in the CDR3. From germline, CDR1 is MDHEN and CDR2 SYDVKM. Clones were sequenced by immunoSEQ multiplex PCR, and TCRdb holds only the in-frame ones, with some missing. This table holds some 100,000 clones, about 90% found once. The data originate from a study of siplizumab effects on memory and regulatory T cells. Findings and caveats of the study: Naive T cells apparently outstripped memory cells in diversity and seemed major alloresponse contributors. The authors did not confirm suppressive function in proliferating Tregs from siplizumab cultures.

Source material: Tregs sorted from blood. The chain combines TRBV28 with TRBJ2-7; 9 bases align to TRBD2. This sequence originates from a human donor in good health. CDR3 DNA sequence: TGTGCCAGCAGTACCAGGGGACTAGCATCCGTCGAGCAGTACTTC. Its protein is CASSTRGLASVEQYF.